This TCR beta chain was sequenced during a study of T cell responses to AZD1222 COVID-19 vaccine. TCRdb's table, derived via immunoSEQ multiplex PCR, lists solely in-frame clones and lacks some. Of approximately 110,000 clones in the sample, approximately 92% are singletons; the top ten hold 7.9%. This receptor was identified in an adult who received the AZD1222 COVID-19 vaccine. This specimen was peripheral blood, taken 28 days after the second AZD1222 dose.

The CDR3 sequence: CASSFNVPNEQFF. For the CDR3, the DNA is TGTGCCAGCAGTTTTAATGTCCCAAATGAGCAGTTCTTC. The genes are TRBV28 and TRBJ2-1; D is unclear. Germline V lookup: CDR1 MDHEN, CDR2 SYDVKM. The CDR3 is 13 amino acids. Trimming left V 3 bases short and J 7 bases short, with 10 bases between.